This note documents a single TCR beta chain sequence. V shed 1 base and J shed 5 bases, with 9 bases lying between them. This CDR3 contains 13 residues. CDR1 SGHTA and CDR2 FQGTGA come from the germline V gene. The data were obtained in a study of technical replicates of blood from several donors. The table came from immunoSEQ multiplex PCR; TCRdb's copy has only in-frame clones and leaves some out. The sample has 75,000 to 100,000 clones, 75% to 95% seen once. The sequenced material came from T cells isolated from PBMCs. This clonotype was sampled from a human donor in good health. The chain combines TRBV7-3 with TRBJ2-7, with D possibly matching TRBD1 (6 bases). Written as DNA, the CDR3 is TGTGCCAGCAGCTTAAACAGGGCCGACGAGCAGTACTTC. It encodes CASSLNRADEQYF.